A selection of T cell receptor beta chains follows, all from one sample in a study of blood T cell repertoires in COVID-19. The protocol was immunoSEQ multiplex PCR, while the TCRdb copy is restricted to in-frame clones and leaves out a portion. The sample contains a few hundred thousand clones, approximately 90% of which appear only once. The sample consisted of PBMCs or T cells enriched from blood (not recorded which). The receptor set was obtained from a woman in her 30s who had recovered from COVID-19. CDR3s include the opening cysteine and the closing phenylalanine or tryptophan. The D gene is left open where the match is weak. Part of the rows lack a size; the others show once, few, many or a class for expanded clones.

d_call	clone_size	v_call	j_call	cdr3_aa	cdr3_nt
TRBD2	-	TRBV7-3	TRBJ2-1	CASSLTGREWFF	TGTGCCAGCAGCTTAACGGGGCGGGAGTGGTTCTTC
-	-	TRBV19	TRBJ1-4	CASTARLQGNEKLFF	TGTGCCAGTACCGCAAGACTCCAGGGTAATGAAAAACTGTTTTTT
-	-	TRBV3-1/TRBV3-2	TRBJ1-1	CASSQVAAGANTEAFF	TGTGCCAGCAGCCAAGTGGCAGCGGGGGCGAACACTGAAGCTTTCTTT
TRBD2	-	TRBV28	TRBJ2-7	CASSRTGLAGGEQYF	TGTGCCAGCAGCCGCACGGGACTAGCGGGAGGGGAGCAGTACTTC
-	once	TRBV19	TRBJ1-4	CASGSRGEKLFF	TGTGCCAGCGGCTCGAGAGGTGAAAAACTGTTTTTT
-	-	TRBV7-8	TRBJ1-3	CASSLVAGSGNTIYF	TGTGCCAGCAGCTTAGTGGCGGGATCTGGAAACACCATATATTTT
-	-	TRBV27	TRBJ1-5	CASSLSLDEDQPQHF	TGTGCCAGCAGTTTGTCACTGGATGAGGATCAGCCCCAGCATTTT
TRBD2	-	TRBV9	TRBJ2-5	CASSVAAGVQETQYF	TGTGCCAGCAGCGTAGCAGCGGGGGTCCAAGAGACCCAGTACTTC
-	-	TRBV10-3	TRBJ1-5	CAISSDGLRGNQPQHF	TGTGCCATCAGTAGCGACGGCTTGAGGGGCAATCAGCCCCAGCATTTT
-	few	TRBV5-5	TRBJ2-7	CASSLVGYEQYF	TGTGCCAGCAGCTTGGTCGGCTACGAGCAGTACTTC
TRBD2	-	TRBV7-9	TRBJ2-1	CASSLDRRGGAPNEQFF	TGTGCCAGCAGCTTAGATCGTCGGGGGGGCGCCCCCAATGAGCAGTTCTTC
-	-	TRBV25-1	TRBJ2-7	CASRRDSTYEQYF	TGTGCCAGCCGCCGGGACTCAACCTACGAGCAGTACTTC
-	-	TRBV7-2	TRBJ1-2	CASSLEGAGYYGYTF	TGTGCCAGCAGCTTAGAAGGGGCAGGCTACTATGGCTACACCTTC
-	-	TRBV5-1	TRBJ1-2	CASTSGGGGGYTF	TGCGCCAGCACTTCGGGAGGGGGTGGCGGCTACACCTTC
TRBD1	-	TRBV28	TRBJ1-3	CASSTGTGEGNTIYF	TGTGCCAGCAGTACTGGGACAGGGGAAGGAAACACCATATATTTT
TRBD2	-	TRBV10-3	TRBJ2-1	CAITGSGTDEQFF	TGTGCCATCACCGGGAGCGGGACCGATGAGCAGTTCTTC
TRBD1	-	TRBV5-1	TRBJ1-1	CASSLVGQGRSNAEAFF	TGCGCCAGCAGCTTGGTGGGACAGGGCCGGAGTAATGCTGAAGCTTTCTTT
TRBD1	few	TRBV9	TRBJ1-1	CASSAITGGTEAFF	TGTGCCAGCAGCGCCATTACAGGGGGCACTGAAGCTTTCTTT
TRBD1	-	TRBV2	TRBJ1-1	CASSEWGQGGGAFF	TGTGCCAGCAGTGAATGGGGACAGGGAGGGGGAGCTTTCTTT
-	-	TRBV5-6	TRBJ1-2	CASSPYLGVLLYGYTF	TGTGCCAGCAGCCCATATCTCGGGGTTCTCCTTTATGGCTACACCTTC
TRBD1	-	TRBV25-1	TRBJ1-4	CASSVPGTVEKLFF	TGTGCCAGCAGTGTGCCCGGGACAGTTGAAAAACTGTTTTTT
-	-	TRBV24-1	TRBJ2-1	CATSALSGRTGRGYNEQFF	TGTGCCACCAGTGCCCTGAGCGGCCGAACAGGGAGGGGGTACAATGAGCAGTTCTTC
-	-	TRBV12-3/TRBV12-4	TRBJ1-2	CASTKRAAYGYTF	TGTGCCAGCACCAAGAGGGCGGCCTATGGCTACACCTTC
-	-	TRBV30	TRBJ1-3	CAWSVQWENTIYF	TGTGCCTGGAGTGTACAGTGGGAGAACACCATATATTTT
TRBD1	-	TRBV7-9	TRBJ2-2	CASSPGQGNSGELFF	TGTGCCAGCAGCCCCGGACAGGGAAACTCCGGGGAGCTGTTTTTT
TRBD2	-	TRBV7-3	TRBJ2-3	CASSLNPRLAGGPSLPDTQYF	TGTGCCAGCAGCTTAAACCCCCGACTAGCGGGAGGGCCCTCCCTCCCAGATACGCAGTATTTT
-	few	TRBV3-1/TRBV3-2	TRBJ1-3	CASSQVGGHSGNTIYF	TGTGCCAGCAGCCAAGTGGGAGGGCACTCTGGAAACACCATATATTTT
TRBD1	-	TRBV4-1	TRBJ2-4	CASSRDRGGYIQYF	TGCGCCAGCAGCCGTGACAGGGGTGGTTACATTCAGTACTTC
TRBD1	-	TRBV18	TRBJ1-1	CASSPRDRGRLNTEAFF	TGTGCCAGCTCACCACGCGACAGGGGGCGTCTGAACACTGAAGCTTTCTTT
TRBD1	-	TRBV7-2	TRBJ1-3	CASSLAGIYRRDRGLAGNTIYF	TGTGCCAGCAGCTTAGCGGGAATTTATAGACGGGACAGGGGGCTAGCTGGAAACACCATATATTTT
-	-	TRBV28	TRBJ2-1	CASSFPRDLGYNEQFF	TGTGCCAGCAGTTTTCCACGGGACTTGGGATACAATGAGCAGTTCTTC
-	-	TRBV29-1	TRBJ1-1	CSALLRLNTEAFF	TGCAGCGCCCTCCTGAGGTTGAACACTGAAGCTTTCTTT
TRBD1	-	TRBV28	TRBJ1-1	CASSPPRTGRTEAFF	TGTGCCAGCAGTCCGCCCCGGACAGGGCGGACTGAAGCTTTCTTT